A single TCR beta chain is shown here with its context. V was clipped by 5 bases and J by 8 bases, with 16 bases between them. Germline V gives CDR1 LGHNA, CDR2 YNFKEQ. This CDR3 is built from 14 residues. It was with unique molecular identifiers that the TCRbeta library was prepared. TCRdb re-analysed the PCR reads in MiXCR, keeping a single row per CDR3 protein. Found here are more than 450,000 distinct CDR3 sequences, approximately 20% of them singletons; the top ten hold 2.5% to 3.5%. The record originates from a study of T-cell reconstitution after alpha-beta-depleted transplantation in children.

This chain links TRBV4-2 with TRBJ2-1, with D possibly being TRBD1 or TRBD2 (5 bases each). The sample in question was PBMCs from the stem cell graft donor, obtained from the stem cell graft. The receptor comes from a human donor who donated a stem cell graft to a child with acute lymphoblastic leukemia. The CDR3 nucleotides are TGTGCCAGCAGCAATCAGGGTGGAGGCGATGAGCAGTTCTTC. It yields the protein CASSNQGGGDEQFF.